These 9 T cell receptor beta chains share one sample of origin, sequenced in a study of blood T cell repertoires in COVID-19. TCRdb keeps only in-frame clones here, not all; method: immunoSEQ multiplex PCR. The data show fewer than 200,000 clones, 65% to 85% seen once. Sequencing was performed on PBMCs or T cells enriched from blood (not recorded which). The receptors stem from a woman in her forties or fifties in a cohort exposed to, infected with or recovered from COVID-19 (not recorded which).

The rearrangement uses TRBV5-1 and TRBJ2-2; 8 bases align to TRBD1. V was pared by 4 bases and J by 4 bases, with 3 bases of the junction left unmatched. This CDR3 has 14 residues. Germline loops: CDR1 SGHRS, CDR2 YFSETQ. The CDR3 loop reads CASSPTGGTGELFF. For the CDR3, the DNA is TGCGCCAGCAGCCCCACAGGGGGCACCGGGGAGCTGTTTTTT.

In its sample, this clone was seen once. The chain joins TRBV10-3 to TRBJ2-2, with D possibly TRBD2 on 6 matching bases. This CDR3 is built from 15 residues. CDR1 is ENHRY and CDR2 is SYGVKD in the germline V gene. V lost 4 bases to trimming and J lost 4 bases, with 13 bases between them. The CDR3, as DNA: TGTGCCATCAGTGGTGGAGGGGACGGCACCGGGGAGCTGTTTTTT. Translation gives CAISGGGDGTGELFF.

V gene TRBV7-3 combines with J gene TRBJ2-3; 8 nucleotides agree with TRBD2. From germline, CDR1 is SGHTA and CDR2 FQGTGA. This CDR3 is built from 16 residues. The ends lost 2 bases at V and 5 bases at J; junction bases unmatched: 9. The CDR3 loop is CASSLGLAGSQDTQYF. The DNA for the CDR3 is TGTGCCAGCAGCTTAGGGCTAGCGGGTTCCCAAGATACGCAGTATTTT.

The J gene is TRBJ2-2, the V gene TRBV27; D is unclear. V lost 5 bases and J lost 8, with 9 bases in between. Per germline, CDR1 MNHEY and CDR2 SMNVEV (reference sequence). CDR3 length equals 12 residues. This chain's CDR3 is CASSLPGGELFF. The CDR3 DNA reads TGTGCCAGCAGTCTACCCGGGGGGGAGCTGTTTTTT.

The CDR3: CASSRAGVSDTQYF. The CDR3 nucleotides read TGTGCCAGCAGCCGGGCGGGAGTATCGGATACGCAGTATTTT. The gene calls are TRBV3-1 (or the pseudogene TRBV3-2) and TRBJ2-3; 7 bases match TRBD2. The CDR3 loop spans 14 amino acids. From germline, CDR1 is LGHDT and CDR2 YNNKEL (reference sequence). The trim removed 4 bases at V and 6 bases at J, leaving 7 bases unmatched.

To note about this clone: A junction boundary mismatches the germline segment, possibly from a read error. The chain links TRBV19 to TRBJ2-7, with D uncertain. Germline V gene lookup returns CDR1 LNHDA and CDR2 SQIVND (reference sequence). The CDR3 runs 12 residues. CDR3 amino acids: CASSLDGYEQYF. DNA for the CDR3: TGTGCCAGTAGTCTAGACGGGTACGAGCAGTACTTC.

The V and J genes are TRBV4-1 and TRBJ2-2; tentative D call: TRBD1 (6 bases). Trimming shortened V by 3 bases and J by 4 bases, and 12 bases separated the two germline ends. This CDR3 is built from 15 residues. Per the germline V gene, CDR1 is MGHRA and CDR2 is YSYEKL. The CDR3 protein is CASSQATGRTGELFF. The CDR3 coding sequence is TGCGCCAGCAGCCAGGCGACAGGCCGCACCGGGGAGCTGTTTTTT.

The rearrangement uses TRBV28 and TRBJ1-5; 9 bases agree with TRBD1. Germline values: CDR1 MDHEN, CDR2 SYDVKM. With V trimmed by 4 bases and J by 0 bases, 4 bases remained unmatched. The CDR3 is 16 residues long. The CDR3 here is CASSSPGQGSNQPQHF. The CDR3 nucleotides read TGTGCCAGCAGTTCCCCGGGACAGGGTAGCAATCAGCCCCAGCATTTT.

This clone came up a few times. The chain carries TRBV7-3 and TRBJ2-1; 9 bases agree with TRBD2. V shed 5 bases and J 8 bases; nucleotides not matched to a gene: 13. Germline CDR1 SGHTA, CDR2 FQGTGA. The CDR3 is made up of 16 amino acids. The CDR3 spells CASSPRSRLAVHEQFF. CDR3 in DNA: TGTGCCAGCAGCCCTCGCTCGAGACTAGCGGTACATGAGCAGTTCTTC.